This T cell receptor beta chain was identified in a study of CD8 T cells in Susac syndrome. Study-wide points: Only a relatively small number of individuals were included in the TCR sequencing and HLA analysis.

Roughly 0.45 to 1 ug RNA was reverse transcribed with random hexamers. Multiplex PCR with immunoSEQ amplified the TCR beta CDR3 across 54 Vbeta and 13 Jbeta. TCRdb reprocessed the immunoSEQ multiplex PCR reads via MiXCR and lists one record per CDR3 protein. The table records under 200,000 distinct CDR3 sequences, around 94% of them present only once. Concerning this clonotype: Its antigen is unidentified.

From blood CD8+ and CD4+ T cells, TCR beta sequences were generated. The CD8+ and CD4+ T cells were negatively isolated, with the TEMRA cells enriched by FACS. V lost 3 bases and J 10 bases, leaving 15 bases between the germline ends. This CDR3 comprises 12 residues. The V gene's germline CDR1 is SQVTM and CDR2 ANQGSEA. The clonotype originates from a human donor in good health. The sequenced sample was CD4+ T cells from PBMCs. V gene TRBV29-1 combines with J gene TRBJ1-1, with a tentative D call TRBD1 (5 bases). CDR3 amino acids: CSVEMMAGPAFF. The CDR3 nucleotides read TGCAGCGTTGAGATGATGGCAGGGCCAGCTTTCTTT.